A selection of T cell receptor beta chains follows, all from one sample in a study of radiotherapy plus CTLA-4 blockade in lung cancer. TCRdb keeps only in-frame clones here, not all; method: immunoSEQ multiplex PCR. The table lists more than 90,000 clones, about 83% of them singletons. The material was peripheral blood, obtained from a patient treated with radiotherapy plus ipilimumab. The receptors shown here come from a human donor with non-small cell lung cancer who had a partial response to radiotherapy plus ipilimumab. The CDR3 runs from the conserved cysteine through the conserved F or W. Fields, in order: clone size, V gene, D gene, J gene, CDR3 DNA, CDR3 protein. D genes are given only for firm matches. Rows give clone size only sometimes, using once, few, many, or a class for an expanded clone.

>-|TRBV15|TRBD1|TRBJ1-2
TGTGCCACCAGCAGAGACAGGGGGCGAGGCTATGGCTACACCTTC
CATSRDRGRGYGYTF
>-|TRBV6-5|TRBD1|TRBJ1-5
TGTGCCAGCAGCGGACAGGGAGAAAATCAGCCCCAGCATTTT
CASSGQGENQPQHF
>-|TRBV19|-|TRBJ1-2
TGTGCCAGTAGTATAGATAATCTTCCGGGGAGGAACTATGGCTACACCTTC
CASSIDNLPGRNYGYTF
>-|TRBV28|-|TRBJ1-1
TGTGCCAGCACCTTAGGGAGGGCTGAAGCTTTCTTT
CASTLGRAEAFF
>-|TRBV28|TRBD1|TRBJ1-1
TGTGCCAGCAGTCTTACGACAGGGTATGGGGTTGAAGCTTTCTTT
CASSLTTGYGVEAFF
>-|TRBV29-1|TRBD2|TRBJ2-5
TGCAGCGTTGTGCTAGCGGGAGGAGAGACCCAGTACTTC
CSVVLAGGETQYF
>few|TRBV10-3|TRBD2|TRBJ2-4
TGTGCCAGCAGGAGCATCGGACTAGCGGGACCTAAAAACATTCAGTACTTC
CASRSIGLAGPKNIQYF
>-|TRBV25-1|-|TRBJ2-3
TGTGCCAGCAGTGAGTCAGGGAGCACAGATACGCAGTATTTT
CASSESGSTDTQYF
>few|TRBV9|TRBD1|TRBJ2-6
TGTGCCAGCAGCCGTCTAGGACAGGGTACCTCTGGGGCCAACGTCCTGACTTTC
CASSRLGQGTSGANVLTF
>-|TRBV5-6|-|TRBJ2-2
TGTGCCAGCAGCCTCTTGTCACAGGATCTCACCGGGGAGCTGTTTTTT
CASSLLSQDLTGELFF
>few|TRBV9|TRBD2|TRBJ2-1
TGTGCCAGCAGCGTAGCCGTGACTAGCGGGTTCCACTCCTACAATGAGCAGTTCTTC
CASSVAVTSGFHSYNEQFF
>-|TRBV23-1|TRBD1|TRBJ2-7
TGCGCCAGCAGTCAATCGTGGACAGGGCTCTACGAGCAGTACTTC
CASSQSWTGLYEQYF
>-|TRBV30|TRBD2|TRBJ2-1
TGTGCTAAGGGACTAGCGGGAGGCGGGTACAATGAGCAGTTCTTC
CAKGLAGGGYNEQFF
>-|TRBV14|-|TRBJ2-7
TGTGCCAGCAGCCAAGCTGTATGGACTGGGCTAACTACAAACCCGTCCTCCTACGAGCAGTACTTC
CASSQAVWTGLTTNPSSYEQYF
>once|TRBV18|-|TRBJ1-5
TGTGCCAGCTCACCAGAAGGGGCGCAGCCCCAGCATTTT
CASSPEGAQPQHF
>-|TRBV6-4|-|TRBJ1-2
TGTGCCAGCAGTGAGGGGGCGCCTAACTATGGCTACACCTTC
CASSEGAPNYGYTF
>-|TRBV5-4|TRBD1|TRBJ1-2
TGTGCCAGCAGCTCAACAACAGGGGTATCCTATGGCTACACCTTC
CASSSTTGVSYGYTF
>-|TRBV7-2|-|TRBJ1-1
TGTGCCAGCAGCCAAAATGCGGCGAACACTGAAGCTTTCTTT
CASSQNAANTEAFF
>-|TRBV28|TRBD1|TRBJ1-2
TGTGCCAGCAACAACGGGGGACAGCCCTACTATGGCTACACCTTC
CASNNGGQPYYGYTF
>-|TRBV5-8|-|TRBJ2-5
TGTGCCAGCAGCATAGGACTGTCAGAGACCCAGTACTTC
CASSIGLSETQYF
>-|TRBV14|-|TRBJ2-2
TGTGCCAGCAGCCTCAGGGCGGCCACCGGGGAGCTGTTTTTT
CASSLRAATGELFF
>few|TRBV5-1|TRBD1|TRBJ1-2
TGCGCCAGCAGCTCGGGACAGGGGTTCCCTAACTATGGCTACACCTTC
CASSSGQGFPNYGYTF
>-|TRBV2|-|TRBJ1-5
TGTGCCAGCAGTGGCCTCTATAGCAATCAGCCCCAGCATTTT
CASSGLYSNQPQHF
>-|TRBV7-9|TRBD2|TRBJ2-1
TGTGCCAGCAGCTACGGACTAGCCGGGGCAAGTGAGCAGTTCTTC
CASSYGLAGASEQFF
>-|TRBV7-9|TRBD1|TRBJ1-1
TGTGCCAGCAGCTTACAGGGGGTAGGAAACACTGAAGCTTTCTTT
CASSLQGVGNTEAFF
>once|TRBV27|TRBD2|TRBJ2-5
TGTGCCAGCAGTCAGGCGGGAGCCAACCAAGAGACCCAGTACTTC
CASSQAGANQETQYF
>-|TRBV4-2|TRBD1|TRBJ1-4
TGTGCCAGCAGCTTGGTGGGACAGGGAGACACTAATGAAAAACTGTTTTTT
CASSLVGQGDTNEKLFF
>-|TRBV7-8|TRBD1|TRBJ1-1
TGTGCCAGCAGCGGCTCCCTTGGACAGGGTATCACTGAAGCTTTCTTT
CASSGSLGQGITEAFF
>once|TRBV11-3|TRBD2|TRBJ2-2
TGTGCCAGCAGCTTAGCAGGCGGGAGAGAGCTGTTTTTT
CASSLAGGRELFF
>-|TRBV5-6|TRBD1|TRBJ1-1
TGTGCCAGCAGCCCGGGACAGATCAACACTGAAGCTTTCTTT
CASSPGQINTEAFF
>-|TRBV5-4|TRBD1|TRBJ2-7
TGTGCCAGCAGCACCGGGACAGCCACGCGCGGCGAGCAGTACTTC
CASSTGTATRGEQYF
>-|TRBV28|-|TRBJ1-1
TGTGCCAGCAGTTTGTTGGAGGCTTGGACTGAAGCTTTCTTT
CASSLLEAWTEAFF
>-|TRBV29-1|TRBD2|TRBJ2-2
TGCAGCGTTGAAAATCGATGGCTAGCGGGAGCCACCGGGGAGCTGTTTTTT
CSVENRWLAGATGELFF
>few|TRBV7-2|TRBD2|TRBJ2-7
TGTGCCAGCAGCCCTACTAGCGGGCGTTACGAGCAGTACTTC
CASSPTSGRYEQYF
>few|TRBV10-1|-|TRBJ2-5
TGCGCCAGCAGTGCCTATGCGGGTGGAGAGGAGACCCAGTACTTC
CASSAYAGGEETQYF
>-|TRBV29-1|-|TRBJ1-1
TGCAGCGTCGTCCCGCCAGGGCGCGAAGCTTTCTTT
CSVVPPGREAFF
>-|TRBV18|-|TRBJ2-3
TGTGCCAGCTCAGAATCAATATCTAGTTCAAGCACAGATACGCAGTATTTT
CASSESISSSSTDTQYF
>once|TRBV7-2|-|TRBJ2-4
TGTGCCAGCAGCTTAGCACTAGCCAAAAACATTCAGTACTTC
CASSLALAKNIQYF
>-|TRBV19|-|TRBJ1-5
TGTGCCAGTAACAAGGGGAATCAGCCCCAGCATTTT
CASNKGNQPQHF
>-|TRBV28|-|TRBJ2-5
TGTGCCAGCAGTGATCCTACGTCCCAGTACTTC
CASSDPTSQYF
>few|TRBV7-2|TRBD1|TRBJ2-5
TGTGCCAGCAAGGCTATTCAGTTCACCGACAGGGGAGGCGAGACCCAGTACTTC
CASKAIQFTDRGGETQYF
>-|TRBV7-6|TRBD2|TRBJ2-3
TGTGCCAGCAGCTTCCAACTAGCGGGGGCTAGCACAGATACGCAGTATTTT
CASSFQLAGASTDTQYF
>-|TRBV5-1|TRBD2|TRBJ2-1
TGCGCCAGCAGACCGACTAGCGGGAGATCGAGCTCCTACAATGAGCAGTTCTTC
CASRPTSGRSSSYNEQFF
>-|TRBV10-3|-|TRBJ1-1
TGTGCCATCAGTGGCGGGGGGAACACTGAAGCTTTCTTT
CAISGGGNTEAFF
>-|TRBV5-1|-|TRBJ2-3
TGCGCCAGCAGCTTGGTGGGCAGGGCCAGCACAGATACGCAGTATTTT
CASSLVGRASTDTQYF
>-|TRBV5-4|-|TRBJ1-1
TGTGCCAGCAGCTGGAAATTACAGGGGAACACTGAAGCTTTCTTT
CASSWKLQGNTEAFF
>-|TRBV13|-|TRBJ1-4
TGTGCCAGCAGAAAGGGGCCAACTAATGAAAAACTGTTTTTT
CASRKGPTNEKLFF